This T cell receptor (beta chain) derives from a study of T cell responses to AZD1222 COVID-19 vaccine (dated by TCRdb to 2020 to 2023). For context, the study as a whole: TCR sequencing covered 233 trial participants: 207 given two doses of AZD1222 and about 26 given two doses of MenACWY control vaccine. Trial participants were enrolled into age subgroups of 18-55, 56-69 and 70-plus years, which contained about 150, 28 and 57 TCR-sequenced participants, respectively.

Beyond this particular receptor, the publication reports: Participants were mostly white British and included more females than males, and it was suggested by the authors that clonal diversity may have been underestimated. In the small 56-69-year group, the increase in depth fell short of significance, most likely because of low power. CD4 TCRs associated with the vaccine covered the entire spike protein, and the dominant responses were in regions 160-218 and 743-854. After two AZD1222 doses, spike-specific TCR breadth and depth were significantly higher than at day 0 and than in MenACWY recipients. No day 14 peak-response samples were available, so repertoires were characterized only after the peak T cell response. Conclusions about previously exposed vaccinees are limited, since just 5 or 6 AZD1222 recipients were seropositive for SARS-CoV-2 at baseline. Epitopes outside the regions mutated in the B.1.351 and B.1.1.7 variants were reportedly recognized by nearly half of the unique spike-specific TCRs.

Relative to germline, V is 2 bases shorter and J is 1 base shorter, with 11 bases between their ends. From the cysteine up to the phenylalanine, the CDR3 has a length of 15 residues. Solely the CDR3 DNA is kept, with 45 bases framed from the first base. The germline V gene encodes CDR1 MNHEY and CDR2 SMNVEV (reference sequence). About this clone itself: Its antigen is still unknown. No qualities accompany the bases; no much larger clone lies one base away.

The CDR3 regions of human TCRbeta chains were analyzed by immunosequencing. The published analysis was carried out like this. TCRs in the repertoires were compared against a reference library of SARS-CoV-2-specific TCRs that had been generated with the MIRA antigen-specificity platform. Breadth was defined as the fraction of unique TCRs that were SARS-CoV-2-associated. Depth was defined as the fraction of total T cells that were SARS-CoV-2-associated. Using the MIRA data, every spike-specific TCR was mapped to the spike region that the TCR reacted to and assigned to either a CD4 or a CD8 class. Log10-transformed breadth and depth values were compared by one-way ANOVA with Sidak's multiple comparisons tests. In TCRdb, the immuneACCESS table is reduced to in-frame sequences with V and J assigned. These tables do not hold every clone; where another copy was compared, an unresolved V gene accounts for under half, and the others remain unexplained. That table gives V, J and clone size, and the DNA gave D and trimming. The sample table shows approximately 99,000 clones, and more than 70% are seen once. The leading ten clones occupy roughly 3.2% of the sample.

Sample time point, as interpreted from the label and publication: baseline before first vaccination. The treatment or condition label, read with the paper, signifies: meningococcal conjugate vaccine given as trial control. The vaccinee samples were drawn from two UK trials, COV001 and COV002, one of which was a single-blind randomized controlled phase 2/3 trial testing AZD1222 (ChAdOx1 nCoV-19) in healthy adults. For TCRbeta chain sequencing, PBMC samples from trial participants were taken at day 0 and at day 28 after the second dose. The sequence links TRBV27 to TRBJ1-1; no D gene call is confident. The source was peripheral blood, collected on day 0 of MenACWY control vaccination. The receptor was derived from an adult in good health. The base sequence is TGTGCCAGCAGTTTAGGAGGGAGTGGGAACACTGAAGCTTTCTTT. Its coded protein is CASSLGGSGNTEAFF.